This passage covers 6 T cell receptor beta chains from one sample sequenced in a study of CD8 T cells in Susac syndrome. RNA totalling roughly 0.45 to 1 ug underwent reverse transcription with random hexamers. TCRdb reprocessed the immunoSEQ multiplex PCR reads via MiXCR and lists one record per CDR3 protein. Here the sample spans more than 65,000 distinct CDR3 sequences, about 94% being singletons. Sequencing input: CD8+ T cells from PBMCs. The receptors shown here come from a human donor with multiple sclerosis.

The J gene is TRBJ2-5, the V gene TRBV6-2 or TRBV6-3; TRBD1 matches 12 bases. Losses at the gene ends were 5 bases for V and 4 bases for J; bases not matched to a gene: 11. CDR3 length: 17 amino acids. Germline V CDR1 and CDR2: MNHEY, SVGEGT. This CDR3 reads CASSLLPGTGGAETQYF. CDR3 nucleotide sequence: TGTGCCAGCAGTCTACTCCCCGGGACAGGGGGCGCAGAGACCCAGTACTTC.

CDR3 loop: CASSLSGYQETQYF. In DNA form, the CDR3 reads TGTGCCAGCAGCTTGTCAGGCTACCAAGAGACCCAGTACTTC. The V gene is TRBV7-9, the J gene TRBJ2-5; D gene uncertain. The CDR3 length is 14 residues. Germline assignment: CDR1 SEHNR and CDR2 FQNEAQ (reference sequence). V lost 3 bases to trimming and J lost 0 bases, with 8 bases between them.

This clonotype has just a few counts. The J gene is TRBJ2-7, the V gene TRBV30; D not certain. The V gene lost 4 bases and the J gene lost 7 bases, with 14 bases spanning the gap. From germline, CDR1 is GTSNPN and CDR2 SVGIG (reference sequence). This CDR3 contains 12 residues. For the CDR3, the DNA is TGTGCCTGGAAGTCGAAATCCGGAGAGCAGTACTTC. It codes for CAWKSKSGEQYF.

This chain connects TRBV28 to TRBJ2-7; TRBD1 matches at 11 bases. CDR1 and CDR2 from the germline V gene are MDHEN and SYDVKM. The V gene end was trimmed by 5 bases and the J gene end by 5 bases; junction bases not matched to a gene: 11. This CDR3 spans 16 amino acids. The CDR3 spells CASSPEAGQGAHEQYF. Written as DNA, the CDR3 is TGTGCCAGCAGTCCCGAGGCCGGACAGGGGGCACACGAGCAGTACTTC. Complete variable domain (other parts from reference TRBV28 and TRBJ2-7): DVKVTQSSRYLVKRTGEKVFLECVQDMDHENMFWYRQDPGLGLRLIYFSYDVKMKEKGDIPEGYSVSREKKERFSLILESASTNQTSMYLCASSPEAGQGAHEQYFGPGTRLTVT.

This clonotype was seen once. The V and J genes are TRBV30 and TRBJ2-7, with D uncertain. Germline assignment: CDR1 GTSNPN and CDR2 SVGIG (reference sequence). The CDR3 runs to 11 residues. The V end lost 0 bases, the J end lost 4 bases, and 4 bases lay between the germline ends. The CDR3 region is CAWSVGYEQYF. CDR3 coding DNA: TGTGCCTGGAGTGTAGGGTACGAGCAGTACTTC.

The genes are TRBV4-3 and TRBJ1-3, with TRBD1 as a possible D gene (6 bases). CDR3 length: 16 residues. Trimming took 0 bases from V and 5 from J, leaving 14 bases between them. Per the germline V gene, CDR1 is LGHNA and CDR2 is YSLEER. This chain's CDR3 is CASSQELEGGRNTIYF. The CDR3 DNA reads TGCGCCAGCAGCCAAGAATTGGAAGGGGGTCGAAACACCATATATTTT.